The T cell receptor beta chain under discussion was sequenced for a study of T cell responses to AZD1222 COVID-19 vaccine. Only in-frame clones appear in the TCRdb table, and some are missing; sequencing was by immunoSEQ multiplex PCR. This table holds some 160,000 clones, roughly 88% found once. Overall study results and limits: Seropositive status at baseline applied to only 5 to 7 AZD1222 recipients. CD4 TCRs linked to vaccination spanned spike, dominating at 160-218 and 743-854. White British people made up most donors, females outnumbered males, and clonal diversity was possibly underestimated.

In germline, CDR1 is SGHAT, CDR2 FQNNGV. This CDR3 is built from 12 residues. V lost 5 bases, J lost 5 bases, and 8 bases lay in between. It was second doses at about 4 or about 12 weeks that were pooled. Notes on this clone: The antigen is unknown.

The rearrangement joins TRBV11-2 to TRBJ2-3, with a weak D call TRBD1 (5 bases). This sample comprised peripheral blood, obtained 28 days after the second AZD1222 dose. This clonotype was sampled from an adult who received the AZD1222 COVID-19 vaccine. CDR3 sequence (DNA): TGTGCCAGCAGCCCGCAGGGAGATACGCAGTATTTT. It translates to CASSPQGDTQYF.